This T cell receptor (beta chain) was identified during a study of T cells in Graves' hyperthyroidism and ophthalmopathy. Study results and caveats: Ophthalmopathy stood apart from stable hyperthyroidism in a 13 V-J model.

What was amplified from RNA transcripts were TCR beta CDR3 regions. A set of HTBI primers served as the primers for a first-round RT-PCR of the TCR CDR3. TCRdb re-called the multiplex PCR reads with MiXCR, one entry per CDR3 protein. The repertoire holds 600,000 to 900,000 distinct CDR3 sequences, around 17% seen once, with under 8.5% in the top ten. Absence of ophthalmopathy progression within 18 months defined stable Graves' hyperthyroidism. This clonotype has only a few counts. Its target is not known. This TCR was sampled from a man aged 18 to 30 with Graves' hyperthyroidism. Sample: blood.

The CDR3 loop reads CASSLEVDRGYGYTF. For the CDR3, the DNA is TGTGCCAGCAGCTTAGAGGTTGACAGGGGCTATGGCTACACCTTC. The chain is built from TRBV7-2 and TRBJ1-2, with 8 bases aligning to TRBD1. Germline CDR1 is SGHTA and CDR2 is FQGNSA. CDR3 length: 15 residues. Trimming at V came to 1 base and at J to 4 bases, leaving 5 bases not matched to a gene.